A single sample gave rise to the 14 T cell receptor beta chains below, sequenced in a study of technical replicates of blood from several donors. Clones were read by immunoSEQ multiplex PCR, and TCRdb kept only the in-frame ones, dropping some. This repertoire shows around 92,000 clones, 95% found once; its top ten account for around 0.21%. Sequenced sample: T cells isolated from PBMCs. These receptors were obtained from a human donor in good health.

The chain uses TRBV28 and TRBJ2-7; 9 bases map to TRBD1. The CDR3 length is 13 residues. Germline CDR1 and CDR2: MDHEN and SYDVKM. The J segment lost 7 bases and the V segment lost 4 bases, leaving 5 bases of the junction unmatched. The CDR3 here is CASSSQGANEQYF. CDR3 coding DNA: TGTGCCAGCAGTTCACAGGGGGCAAATGAGCAGTACTTC.

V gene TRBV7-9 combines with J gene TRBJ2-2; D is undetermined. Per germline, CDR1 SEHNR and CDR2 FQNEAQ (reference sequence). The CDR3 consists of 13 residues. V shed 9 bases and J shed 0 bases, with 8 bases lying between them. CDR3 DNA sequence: TGTGCCAGGGCTGCTGCGAACACCGGGGAGCTGTTTTTT. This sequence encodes CARAAANTGELFF.

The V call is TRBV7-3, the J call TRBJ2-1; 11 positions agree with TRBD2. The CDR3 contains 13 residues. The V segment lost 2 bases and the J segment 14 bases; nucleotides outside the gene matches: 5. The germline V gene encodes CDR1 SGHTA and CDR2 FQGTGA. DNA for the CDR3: TGTGCCAGCAGCTTAGGGGGGACTAGCGGAAAGTTCTTC. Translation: CASSLGGTSGKFF.

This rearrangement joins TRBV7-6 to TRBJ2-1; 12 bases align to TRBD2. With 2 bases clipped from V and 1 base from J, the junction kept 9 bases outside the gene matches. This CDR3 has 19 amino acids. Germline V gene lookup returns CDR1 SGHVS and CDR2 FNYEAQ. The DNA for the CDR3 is TGTGCCAGCAGCTTACGAGTCGTAGGACTAGCGGGATCCTACAATGAGCAGTTCTTC. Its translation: CASSLRVVGLAGSYNEQFF.

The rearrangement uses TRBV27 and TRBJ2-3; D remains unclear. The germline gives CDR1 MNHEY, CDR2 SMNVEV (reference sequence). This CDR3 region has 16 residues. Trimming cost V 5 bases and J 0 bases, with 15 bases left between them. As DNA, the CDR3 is TGTGCCAGCAGTGCCTACAAGACTCCTAGCACAGATACGCAGTATTTT. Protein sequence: CASSAYKTPSTDTQYF.

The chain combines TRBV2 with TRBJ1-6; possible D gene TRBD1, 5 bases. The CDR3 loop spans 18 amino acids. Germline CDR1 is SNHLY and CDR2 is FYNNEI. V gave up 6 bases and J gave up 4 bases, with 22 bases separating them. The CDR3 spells CASSIATDSPSYNSPLHF. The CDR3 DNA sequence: TGTGCCAGCAGCATAGCTACAGACAGCCCTAGTTATAATTCACCCCTCCACTTT.

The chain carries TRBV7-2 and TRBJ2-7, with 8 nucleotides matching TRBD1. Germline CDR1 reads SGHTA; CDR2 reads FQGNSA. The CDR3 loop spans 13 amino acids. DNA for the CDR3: TGTGCTTGCCGGCGGACAGGGTCCTACGAGCAGTACTTC. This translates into CACRRTGSYEQYF.

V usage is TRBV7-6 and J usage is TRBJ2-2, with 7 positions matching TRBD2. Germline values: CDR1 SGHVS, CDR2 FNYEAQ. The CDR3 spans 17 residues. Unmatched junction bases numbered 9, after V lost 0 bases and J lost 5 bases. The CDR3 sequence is CASSLAVAGDRTGELFF. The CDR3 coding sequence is TGTGCCAGCAGCTTAGCGGTGGCGGGAGACCGGACCGGGGAGCTGTTTTTT.

CDR3 sequence reads: CASSISRGLANTEAFF. CDR3 DNA sequence: TGTGCCAGTAGTATTTCCAGGGGCCTGGCGAACACTGAAGCTTTCTTT. The chain recombines TRBV19 with TRBJ1-1; possible D gene TRBD1, 6 bases. Germline values: CDR1 LNHDA, CDR2 SQIVND (reference sequence). Deletions cut 3 bases from V and 1 base from J, with 15 bases between. The CDR3 loop spans 16 amino acids. The full variable domain, completed using reference TRBV19 and TRBJ1-1, is DGGITQSPKYLFRKEGQNVTLSCEQNLNHDAMYWYRQDPGQGLRLIYYSQIVNDFQKGDIAEGYSVSREKKESFPLTVTSAQKNPTAFYLCASSISRGLANTEAFFGQGTRLTVV.

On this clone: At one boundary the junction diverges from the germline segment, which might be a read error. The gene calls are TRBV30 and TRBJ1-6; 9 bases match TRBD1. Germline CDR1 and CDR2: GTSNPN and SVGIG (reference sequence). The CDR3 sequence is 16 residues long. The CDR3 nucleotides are TGTGCCTGGAGTGTTCCCGGACAGGGGAAAAATTCATCCCTCCACTTT. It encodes CAWSVPGQGKNSSLHF.

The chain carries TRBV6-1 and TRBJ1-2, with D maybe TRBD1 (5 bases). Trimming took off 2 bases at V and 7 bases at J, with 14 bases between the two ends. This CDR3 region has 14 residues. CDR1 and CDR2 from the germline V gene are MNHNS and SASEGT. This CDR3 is CASSEWSQGRGYTF. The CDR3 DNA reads TGTGCCAGCAGTGAATGGTCCCAGGGTCGTGGCTACACCTTC.

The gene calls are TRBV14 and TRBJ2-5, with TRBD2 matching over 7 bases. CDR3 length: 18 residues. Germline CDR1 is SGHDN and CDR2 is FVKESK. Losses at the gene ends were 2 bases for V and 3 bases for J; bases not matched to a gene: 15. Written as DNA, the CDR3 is TGTGCCAGCAGCCAAAACCGGGGACTAAGACCCCCCAAAGAGACCCAGTACTTC. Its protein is CASSQNRGLRPPKETQYF.

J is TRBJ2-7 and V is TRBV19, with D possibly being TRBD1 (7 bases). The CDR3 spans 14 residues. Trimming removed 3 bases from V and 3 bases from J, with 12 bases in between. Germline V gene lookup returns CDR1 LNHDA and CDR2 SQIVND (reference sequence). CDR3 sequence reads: CASSIRQGGYEQYF. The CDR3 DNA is TGTGCCAGTAGTATCCGACAGGGAGGCTACGAGCAGTACTTC. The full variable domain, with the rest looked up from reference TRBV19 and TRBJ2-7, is DGGITQSPKYLFRKEGQNVTLSCEQNLNHDAMYWYRQDPGQGLRLIYYSQIVNDFQKGDIAEGYSVSREKKESFPLTVTSAQKNPTAFYLCASSIRQGGYEQYFGPGTRLTVT.

CDR3: CATSRDRREKLFF. CDR3 coding DNA: TGTGCCACCAGCAGAGATAGGCGGGAAAAACTGTTTTTT. This chain connects TRBV15 to TRBJ1-4, with D uncertain. The CDR3 loop spans 13 amino acids. V was shortened by 0 bases and J by 8 bases, with 7 bases between the two germline ends. Germline V gives CDR1 LNHNV, CDR2 YYDKDF (reference sequence).